This passage covers 14 T cell receptor beta chains from one sample sequenced in a study of blood T cell repertoires in COVID-19. This table comes from immunoSEQ multiplex PCR, and its TCRdb copy is limited to in-frame clones, with some not included. The data contain 150,000 to 200,000 clones, roughly 89% of them singletons. The specimen was peripheral blood. Receptor source: a woman between 45 and 65 years old with acute or convalescent COVID-19.

The chain carries TRBV4-2 and TRBJ1-4; a possible D gene is TRBD1 (5 bases). The V gene's germline CDR1 is LGHNA and CDR2 YNFKEQ. The ends were cut back, 0 bases at V and 4 bases at J, with 12 bases in the middle. The CDR3 spans 16 residues. CDR3 sequence: CASSQEGGQGNEKLFF. The CDR3 DNA is TGTGCCAGCAGCCAAGAAGGTGGGCAGGGTAATGAAAAACTGTTTTTT.

The chain combines TRBV19 with TRBJ2-5, with 9 bases fitting TRBD1. The trim removed 6 bases at V and 5 bases at J, leaving 7 bases unmatched. Per the germline V gene, CDR1 is LNHDA and CDR2 is SQIVND (reference sequence). This CDR3 spans 14 amino acids. The CDR3 DNA is TGTGCCAGTAGGGATACAGGGGGCAGTGAGACCCAGTACTTC. Translating it yields CASRDTGGSETQYF.

V and J are TRBV30 and TRBJ2-1; 8 bases map to TRBD2. The CDR3 is 13 residues long. Germline-derived CDR1 and CDR2 are GTSNPN and SVGIG (reference sequence). Losses at the gene ends were 8 bases for V and 9 bases for J; bases not matched to a gene: 12. CDR3 amino acids: CAGKRSGSGEQFF. Written as DNA, the CDR3 is TGTGCCGGCAAAAGGAGCGGGAGTGGTGAGCAGTTCTTC.

V usage is TRBV3-1 (or the pseudogene TRBV3-2) and J usage is TRBJ1-1; 8 bases agree with TRBD1. V lost 4 bases and J lost 1; bases outside the gene matches: 5. The CDR3 covers 15 residues. Per germline, CDR1 LGHDT and CDR2 YNNKEL (reference sequence). CDR3 coding DNA: TGTGCCAGCAGCCTTTGGGACAGGAAGAACACTGAAGCTTTCTTT. Amino acid sequence: CASSLWDRKNTEAFF.

V and J are TRBV10-3 and TRBJ2-3; maybe TRBD2 (6 bases). V was trimmed by 11 bases and J by 2 bases, leaving 17 bases between them. The CDR3 extends over 14 amino acids. Germline assignment: CDR1 ENHRY and CDR2 SYGVKD. CDR3 protein: CAARRDSTTDTQYF. The DNA of the CDR3 is TGTGCCGCGCGCCGGGACTCAACCACAGATACGCAGTATTTT.

In this sample, this clone turned up once. The chain carries TRBV7-9 and TRBJ1-1; D is ambiguous. Germline-derived CDR1 and CDR2 are SEHNR and FQNEAQ (reference sequence). CDR3 length: 13 residues. The V end lost 1 base, the J end lost 2 bases, and 5 bases lay between the germline ends. The CDR3 DNA is TGTGCCAGCAGCTTAGTCGGTAACACTGAAGCTTTCTTT. Translation: CASSLVGNTEAFF.

The V and J genes are TRBV7-3 and TRBJ2-7, with a tentative D call TRBD1 (7 bases). The CDR3 length is 13 residues. Germline CDR1 and CDR2: SGHTA and FQGTGA. The V gene lost 5 bases and the J gene lost 3 bases, with 11 bases spanning the gap. The CDR3 sequence: CASSRGTDYEQYF. CDR3 DNA sequence: TGTGCCAGCAGCCGCGGGACAGACTACGAGCAGTACTTC. Using reference TRBV7-3 and TRBJ2-7 for the parts outside the CDR3, the full variable domain is GAGVSQTPSNKVTEKGKYVELRCDPISGHTALYWYRQSLGQGPEFLIYFQGTGAADDSGLPNDRFFAVRPEGSVSTLKIQRTERGDSAVYLCASSRGTDYEQYFGPGTRLTVT.

The rearrangement joins TRBV18 to TRBJ2-1; D possibly corresponds to TRBD2 (5 bases). Germline assignment: CDR1 KGHSH and CDR2 LQKENI. Trimming removed 2 bases from V and 8 bases from J, with 10 bases in between. The CDR3 contains 13 residues. The CDR3: CASSPNLEDEQFF. CDR3 sequence (DNA): TGTGCCAGCTCACCAAATTTGGAGGATGAGCAGTTCTTC.

The chain couples TRBV18 to TRBJ2-3; D unresolved. The CDR3 runs 16 residues. Germline CDR1 reads KGHSH; CDR2 reads LQKENI. V was trimmed by 3 bases and J by 0 bases, leaving 13 bases between them. CDR3 residues: CASSPARKPSTDTQYF. The CDR3 DNA is TGTGCCAGCTCACCCGCCAGGAAACCTAGCACAGATACGCAGTATTTT.

V is TRBV19 and J is TRBJ1-5; 7 bases match TRBD1. Germline V lookup: CDR1 LNHDA, CDR2 SQIVND (reference sequence). Unmatched junction bases numbered 3, after V lost 4 bases and J lost 0 bases. This CDR3 has 15 amino acids. In DNA, the CDR3 is TGTGCCAGTAGTAGAGGGACAGATAGCAATCAGCCCCAGCATTTT. This encodes CASSRGTDSNQPQHF. The variable domain in full, completed from reference TRBV19 and TRBJ1-5, reads DGGITQSPKYLFRKEGQNVTLSCEQNLNHDAMYWYRQDPGQGLRLIYYSQIVNDFQKGDIAEGYSVSREKKESFPLTVTSAQKNPTAFYLCASSRGTDSNQPQHFGDGTRLSIL.

The V gene is TRBV10-3, the J gene TRBJ1-1, with TRBD1 matching over 9 bases. The CDR3 sequence is 14 residues long. The trim removed 6 bases at V and 4 bases at J, leaving 6 bases unmatched. The germline V gene has CDR1 ENHRY and CDR2 SYGVKD. CDR3 DNA sequence: TGTGCCATCAGAACAGGGGGCTTGGGCACTGAAGCTTTCTTT. Amino acid sequence: CAIRTGGLGTEAFF.

This chain links TRBV7-3 with TRBJ2-1, with a possible D match to TRBD2 (5 bases). V was pared by 3 bases and J by 7 bases, with 10 bases between. Per germline, CDR1 SGHTA and CDR2 FQGTGA. The CDR3 has 13 residues. CDR3 nucleotides: TGTGCCAGCAGCTTTGTAGCGTCTAATGAGCAGTTCTTC. This codes for CASSFVASNEQFF.

This clone was observed a single time. The gene calls are TRBV7-9 and TRBJ2-5; possible D gene TRBD2, 5 bases. The length of the CDR3 is 14 residues. Trimming took 1 base from V and 5 from J, leaving 11 bases between them. The germline CDR1 and CDR2 sequences are SEHNR and FQNEAQ (reference sequence). The CDR3: CASSLGRSWETQYF. The CDR3 DNA reads TGTGCCAGCAGCTTAGGGAGGTCTTGGGAGACCCAGTACTTC.

The CDR3 sequence is CASSFVVGVEAFF. The CDR3 region has the DNA TGTGCCAGCAGCTTTGTTGTTGGAGTTGAAGCTTTCTTT. This chain uses TRBV5-5 with TRBJ1-1; the D is unclear. This CDR3 spans 13 amino acids. With 2 bases removed from V and 7 bases from J, the gap between germline ends came to 12 bases. Germline V lookup: CDR1 SGHKS, CDR2 YYEKEE (reference sequence).